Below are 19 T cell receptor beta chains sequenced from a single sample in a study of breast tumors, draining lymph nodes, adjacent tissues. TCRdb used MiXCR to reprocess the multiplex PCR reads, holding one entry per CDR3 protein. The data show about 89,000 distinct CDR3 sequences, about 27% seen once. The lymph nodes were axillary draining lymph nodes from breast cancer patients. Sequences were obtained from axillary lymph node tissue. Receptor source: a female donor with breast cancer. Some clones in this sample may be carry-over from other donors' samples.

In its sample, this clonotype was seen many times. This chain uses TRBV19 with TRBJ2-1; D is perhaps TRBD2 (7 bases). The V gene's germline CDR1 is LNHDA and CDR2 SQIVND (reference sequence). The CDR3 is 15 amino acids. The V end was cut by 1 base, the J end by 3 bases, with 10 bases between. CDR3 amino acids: CASSIAGGLYNEQFF. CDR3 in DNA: TGTGCCAGTAGTATAGCCGGGGGGCTCTACAATGAGCAGTTCTTC.

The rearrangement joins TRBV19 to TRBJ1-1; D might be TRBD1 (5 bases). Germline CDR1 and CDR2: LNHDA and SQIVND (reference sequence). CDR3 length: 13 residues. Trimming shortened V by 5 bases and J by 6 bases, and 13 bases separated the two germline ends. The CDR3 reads CASSYAGGAEAFF. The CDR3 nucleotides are TGTGCCAGTAGTTACGCAGGAGGGGCTGAAGCTTTCTTT.

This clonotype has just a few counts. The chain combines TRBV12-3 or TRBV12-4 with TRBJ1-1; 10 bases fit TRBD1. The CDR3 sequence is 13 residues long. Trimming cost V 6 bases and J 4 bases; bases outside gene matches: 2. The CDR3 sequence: CASSRDRGTEAFF. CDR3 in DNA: TGTGCCAGCAGCCGGGACAGGGGCACTGAAGCTTTCTTT.

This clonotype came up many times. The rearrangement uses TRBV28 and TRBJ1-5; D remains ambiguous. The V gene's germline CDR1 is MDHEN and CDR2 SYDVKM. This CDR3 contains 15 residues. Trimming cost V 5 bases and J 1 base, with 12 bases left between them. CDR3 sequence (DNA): TGTGCCAGCAGTCCCCCCGGGGTGAGCAATCAGCCCCAGCATTTT. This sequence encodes CASSPPGVSNQPQHF.

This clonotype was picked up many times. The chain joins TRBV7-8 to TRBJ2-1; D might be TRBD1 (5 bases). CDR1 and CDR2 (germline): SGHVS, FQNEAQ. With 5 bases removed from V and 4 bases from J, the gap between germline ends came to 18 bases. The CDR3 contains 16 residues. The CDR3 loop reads CASSSLGGGAYNEQFF. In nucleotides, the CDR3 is TGTGCCAGCAGCAGCTTGGGTGGTGGGGCGTACAATGAGCAGTTCTTC.

CDR3 region: CASKGGRGYEQYF. Here the CDR3 DNA reads TGTGCCAGCAAAGGGGGCAGGGGCTACGAGCAGTACTTC. The V and J genes are TRBV7-3 and TRBJ2-7; 7 bases align to TRBD1. V shed 7 bases and J 3 bases; nucleotides not matched to a gene: 6. Germline CDR1 SGHTA, CDR2 FQGTGA. This CDR3 has 13 amino acids.

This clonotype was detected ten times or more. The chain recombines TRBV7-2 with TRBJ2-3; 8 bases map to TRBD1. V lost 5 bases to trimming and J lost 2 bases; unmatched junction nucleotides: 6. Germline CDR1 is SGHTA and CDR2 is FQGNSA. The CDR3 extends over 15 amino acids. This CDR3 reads CASSRTGIATDTQYF. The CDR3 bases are TGTGCCAGCAGCAGGACAGGGATCGCCACAGATACGCAGTATTTT.

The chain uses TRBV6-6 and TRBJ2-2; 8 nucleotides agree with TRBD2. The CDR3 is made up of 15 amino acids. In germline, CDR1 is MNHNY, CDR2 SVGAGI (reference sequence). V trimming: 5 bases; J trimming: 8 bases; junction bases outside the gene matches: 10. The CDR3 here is CASSHTSRGGGELFF. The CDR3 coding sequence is TGTGCCAGCAGTCATACTAGCCGGGGGGGTGGGGAGCTGTTTTTT.

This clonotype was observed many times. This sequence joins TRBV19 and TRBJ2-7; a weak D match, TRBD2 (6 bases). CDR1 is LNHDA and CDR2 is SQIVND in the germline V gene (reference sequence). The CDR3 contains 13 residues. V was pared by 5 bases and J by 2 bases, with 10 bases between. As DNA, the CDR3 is TGTGCCAGTAGTCCCGGGAGCCCCTACGAGCAGTACTTC. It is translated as CASSPGSPYEQYF.

CDR3 DNA: TGCAGTGCTACCGGACTAGCGGGAGGGCCGGGAGAGACCCAGTACTTC. This sequence encodes CSATGLAGGPGETQYF. V is TRBV20-1 and J is TRBJ2-5; 15 bases agree with TRBD2. After removal of 4 bases from V and 4 bases from J, the junction contained 7 bases not matched to a gene. Germline V gives CDR1 DFQATT, CDR2 SNEGSKA (reference sequence). The CDR3 is made up of 16 amino acids.

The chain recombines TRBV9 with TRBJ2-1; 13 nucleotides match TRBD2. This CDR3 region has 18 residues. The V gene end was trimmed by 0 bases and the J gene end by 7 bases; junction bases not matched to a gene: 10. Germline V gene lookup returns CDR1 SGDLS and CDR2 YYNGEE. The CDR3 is CASSVGPTSGRAGNEQFF. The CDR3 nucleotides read TGTGCCAGCAGCGTAGGCCCAACTAGCGGGAGGGCCGGGAATGAGCAGTTCTTC.

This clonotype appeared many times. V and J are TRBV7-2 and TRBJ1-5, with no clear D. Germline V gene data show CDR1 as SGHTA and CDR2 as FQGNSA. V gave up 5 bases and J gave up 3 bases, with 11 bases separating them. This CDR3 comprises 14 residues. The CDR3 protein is CASSPLANNQPQHF. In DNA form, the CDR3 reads TGTGCCAGCAGCCCCCTAGCTAACAATCAGCCCCAGCATTTT.

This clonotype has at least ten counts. CDR3 sequence: CASSIAGGLVSDEQYF. In DNA form, the CDR3 reads TGTGCCAGTAGTATAGCGGGAGGGCTGGTATCAGACGAGCAGTACTTC. This chain connects TRBV19 to TRBJ2-7; 8 nucleotides match TRBD2. Germline CDR1 is LNHDA and CDR2 is SQIVND (reference sequence). Trimming at V came to 1 base and at J to 5 bases, leaving 10 bases not matched to a gene. The length of the CDR3 is 16 residues.

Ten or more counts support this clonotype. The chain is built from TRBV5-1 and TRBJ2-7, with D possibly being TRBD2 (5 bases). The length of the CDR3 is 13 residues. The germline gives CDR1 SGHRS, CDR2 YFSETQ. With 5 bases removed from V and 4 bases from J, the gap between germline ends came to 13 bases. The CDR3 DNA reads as TGCGCCAGCAGGGAGGTAACAGCGTACGAGCAGTACTTC. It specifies CASREVTAYEQYF.

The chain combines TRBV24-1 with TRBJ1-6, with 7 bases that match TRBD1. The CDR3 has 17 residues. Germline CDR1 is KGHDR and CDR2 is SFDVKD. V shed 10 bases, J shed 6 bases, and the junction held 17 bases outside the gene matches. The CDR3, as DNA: TGTGCCACTTGGCTTCGGGACAGACCGACTCGTAATTCACCCCTCCACTTT. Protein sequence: CATWLRDRPTRNSPLHF.

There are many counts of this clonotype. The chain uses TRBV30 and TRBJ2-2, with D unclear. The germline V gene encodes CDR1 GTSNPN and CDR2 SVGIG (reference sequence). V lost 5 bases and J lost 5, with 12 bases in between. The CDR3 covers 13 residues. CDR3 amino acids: CAWEAGETGELFF. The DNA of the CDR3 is TGTGCCTGGGAGGCTGGCGAAACCGGGGAGCTGTTTTTT.

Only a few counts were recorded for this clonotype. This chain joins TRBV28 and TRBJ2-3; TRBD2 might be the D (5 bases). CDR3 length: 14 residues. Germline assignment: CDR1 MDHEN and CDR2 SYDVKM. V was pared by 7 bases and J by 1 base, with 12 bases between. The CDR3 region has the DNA TGTGCCAGCACTATAGGGCGGGGCACAGATACGCAGTATTTT. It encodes CASTIGRGTDTQYF.

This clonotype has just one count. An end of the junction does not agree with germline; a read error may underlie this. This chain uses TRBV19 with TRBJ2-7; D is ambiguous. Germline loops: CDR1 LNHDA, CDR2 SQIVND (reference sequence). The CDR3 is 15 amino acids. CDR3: CAGSPFYSTIYEQHF. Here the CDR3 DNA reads TGTGCCGGTAGCCCCTTTTATTCGACGATCTACGAGCAGCACTTC.

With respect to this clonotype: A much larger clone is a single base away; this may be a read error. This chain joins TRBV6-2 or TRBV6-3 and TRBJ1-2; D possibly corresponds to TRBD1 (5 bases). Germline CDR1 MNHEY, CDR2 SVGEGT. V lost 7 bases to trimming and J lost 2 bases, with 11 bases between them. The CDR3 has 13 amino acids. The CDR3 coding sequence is TGTGCCAGCACGCACAGGACCAACTATGGCTACACCTTC. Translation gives CASTHRTNYGYTF.